Shown below are 10 T cell receptor beta chains from a single sample sequenced in a study of CXCR3-negative and CXCR3-positive naive CD8 T cells. General study results and limits: Naive CXCR3-positive cells had TRB CDR3s more hydrophobic than those of CXCR3-negative naive cells.

Their antigen targets remain unknown. TRB cDNA was prepared as libraries by UMI-labeled 5' RACE. From its re-call of the 5' RACE reads, TCRdb lists each CDR3 protein once, without DNA. Here the sample table reports 140,000 to 150,000 distinct CDR3 sequences. Sequenced: naive CXCR3+ CD8+ T cells from blood. The subset was: CD45RO-CCR7+CD27+CD95- naive CD8+ T cells expressing CXCR3 (TNR3+). Source of these receptors: a human donor in good health. Some clones in this sample may be carry-over from other donors' samples.

V is TRBV29-1 and J is TRBJ2-2; TCRdb names TRBD1, which stays unverified in the absence of DNA. CDR3 length: 12 amino acids. The germline gives CDR1 SQVTM, CDR2 ANQGSEA. The CDR3 loop reads CSVNQGAGELFF.

The chain recombines TRBV5-1 with TRBJ2-2; TCRdb's D call of TRBD2 is untestable without DNA. This CDR3 contains 14 residues. In germline, CDR1 is SGHRS, CDR2 YFSETQ. CDR3 loop: CASSFEGPPGELFF.

The chain joins TRBV4-3 to TRBJ2-7. Germline CDR1 is LGHNA and CDR2 is YSLEER. The CDR3 runs 15 residues. The CDR3 loop reads CASSHSGQEGSEQYF.

The chain recombines TRBV7-2 with TRBJ2-3; no DNA is available, so the TRBD1 call from TCRdb remains unchecked. There are 15 residues in the CDR3. CDR1 and CDR2 (germline): SGHTA, FQGNSA. The CDR3 loop is CASSPGETSTDTQYF.

CDR3 in amino acids: CSAKTQGSSYEQYF. The chain is built from TRBV29-1 and TRBJ2-7; TCRdb lists TRBD1, though no DNA is available to test this call. Per germline, CDR1 SQVTM and CDR2 ANQGSEA. CDR3 size: 14 residues.

This chain's CDR3 is CASSPRETGRLNGYTF. The V and J genes are TRBV7-9 and TRBJ1-2; the TCRdb call, TRBD1, lacks DNA for checking. This CDR3 contains 16 residues. CDR1 is SEHNR, CDR2 FQNEAQ, per germline (reference sequence).

This chain uses TRBV20-1 with TRBJ2-5. The CDR3 extends over 12 amino acids. Germline V gene data show CDR1 as DFQATT and CDR2 as SNEGSKA (reference sequence). The CDR3 protein is CSAGTVQATQYF.

V usage is TRBV7-3 and J usage is TRBJ1-4; lacking DNA, the TRBD1 call made by TCRdb goes unchecked. Germline CDR1 reads SGHTA; CDR2 reads FQGTGA. The length of the CDR3 is 16 residues. Here the CDR3 reads CASRHRNQGINEKLFF.

This chain links TRBV15 with TRBJ2-1; the D call from TCRdb, TRBD2, cannot be confirmed without DNA. CDR1 and CDR2 from the germline V gene are LNHNV and YYDKDF (reference sequence). The CDR3 runs 15 residues. The CDR3 spells CATSRRATAYNEQFF. The complete variable domain, with remaining parts taken from reference TRBV15 and TRBJ2-1, reads DAMVIQNPRYQVTQFGKPVTLSCSQTLNHNVMYWYQQKSSQAPKLLFHYYDKDFNNEADTPDNFQSRRPNTSFCFLDIRSPGLGDTAMYLCATSRRATAYNEQFFGPGTRLTVL.

V gene TRBV25-1 combines with J gene TRBJ1-3; TCRdb picks TRBD1, but there is no DNA to check that call. This CDR3 spans 16 amino acids. Germline CDR1 is MGHDK and CDR2 is SYGVNS. The CDR3 loop is CASDDPDPRSGNTIYF. The variable domain in full, with the rest retrieved from reference TRBV25-1 and TRBJ1-3, is EADIYQTPRYLVIGTGKKITLECSQTMGHDKMYWYQQDPGMELHLIHYSYGVNSTEKGDLSSESTVSRIRTEHFPLTLESARPSHTSQYLCASDDPDPRSGNTIYFGEGSWLTVV.